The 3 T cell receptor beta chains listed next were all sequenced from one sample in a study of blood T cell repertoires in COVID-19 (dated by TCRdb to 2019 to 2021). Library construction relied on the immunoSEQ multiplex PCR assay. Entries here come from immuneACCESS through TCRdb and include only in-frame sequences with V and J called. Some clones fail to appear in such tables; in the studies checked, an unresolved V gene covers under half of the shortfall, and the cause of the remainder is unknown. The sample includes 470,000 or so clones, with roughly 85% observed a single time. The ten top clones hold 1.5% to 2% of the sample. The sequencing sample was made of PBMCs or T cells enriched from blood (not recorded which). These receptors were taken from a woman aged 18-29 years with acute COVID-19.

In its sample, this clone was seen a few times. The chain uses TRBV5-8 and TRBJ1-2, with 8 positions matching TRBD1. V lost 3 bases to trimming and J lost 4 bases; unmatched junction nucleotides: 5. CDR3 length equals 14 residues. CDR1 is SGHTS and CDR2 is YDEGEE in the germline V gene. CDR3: CASSSGQGFYGYTF. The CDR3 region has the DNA TGTGCCAGCAGCTCCGGACAGGGATTCTATGGCTACACCTTC.

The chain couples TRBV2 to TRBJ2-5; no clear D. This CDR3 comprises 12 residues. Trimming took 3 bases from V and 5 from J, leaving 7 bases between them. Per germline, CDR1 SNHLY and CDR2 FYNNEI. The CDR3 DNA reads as TGTGCCAGCAGTGAGAACGGGGAGACCCAGTACTTC. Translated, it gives CASSENGETQYF.

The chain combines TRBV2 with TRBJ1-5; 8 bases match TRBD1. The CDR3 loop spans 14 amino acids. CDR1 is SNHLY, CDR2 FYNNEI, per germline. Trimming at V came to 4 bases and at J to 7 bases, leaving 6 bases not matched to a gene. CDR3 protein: CASSGQGRGQPQHF. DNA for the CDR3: TGTGCCAGCAGTGGACAGGGGCGAGGGCAGCCCCAGCATTTT.